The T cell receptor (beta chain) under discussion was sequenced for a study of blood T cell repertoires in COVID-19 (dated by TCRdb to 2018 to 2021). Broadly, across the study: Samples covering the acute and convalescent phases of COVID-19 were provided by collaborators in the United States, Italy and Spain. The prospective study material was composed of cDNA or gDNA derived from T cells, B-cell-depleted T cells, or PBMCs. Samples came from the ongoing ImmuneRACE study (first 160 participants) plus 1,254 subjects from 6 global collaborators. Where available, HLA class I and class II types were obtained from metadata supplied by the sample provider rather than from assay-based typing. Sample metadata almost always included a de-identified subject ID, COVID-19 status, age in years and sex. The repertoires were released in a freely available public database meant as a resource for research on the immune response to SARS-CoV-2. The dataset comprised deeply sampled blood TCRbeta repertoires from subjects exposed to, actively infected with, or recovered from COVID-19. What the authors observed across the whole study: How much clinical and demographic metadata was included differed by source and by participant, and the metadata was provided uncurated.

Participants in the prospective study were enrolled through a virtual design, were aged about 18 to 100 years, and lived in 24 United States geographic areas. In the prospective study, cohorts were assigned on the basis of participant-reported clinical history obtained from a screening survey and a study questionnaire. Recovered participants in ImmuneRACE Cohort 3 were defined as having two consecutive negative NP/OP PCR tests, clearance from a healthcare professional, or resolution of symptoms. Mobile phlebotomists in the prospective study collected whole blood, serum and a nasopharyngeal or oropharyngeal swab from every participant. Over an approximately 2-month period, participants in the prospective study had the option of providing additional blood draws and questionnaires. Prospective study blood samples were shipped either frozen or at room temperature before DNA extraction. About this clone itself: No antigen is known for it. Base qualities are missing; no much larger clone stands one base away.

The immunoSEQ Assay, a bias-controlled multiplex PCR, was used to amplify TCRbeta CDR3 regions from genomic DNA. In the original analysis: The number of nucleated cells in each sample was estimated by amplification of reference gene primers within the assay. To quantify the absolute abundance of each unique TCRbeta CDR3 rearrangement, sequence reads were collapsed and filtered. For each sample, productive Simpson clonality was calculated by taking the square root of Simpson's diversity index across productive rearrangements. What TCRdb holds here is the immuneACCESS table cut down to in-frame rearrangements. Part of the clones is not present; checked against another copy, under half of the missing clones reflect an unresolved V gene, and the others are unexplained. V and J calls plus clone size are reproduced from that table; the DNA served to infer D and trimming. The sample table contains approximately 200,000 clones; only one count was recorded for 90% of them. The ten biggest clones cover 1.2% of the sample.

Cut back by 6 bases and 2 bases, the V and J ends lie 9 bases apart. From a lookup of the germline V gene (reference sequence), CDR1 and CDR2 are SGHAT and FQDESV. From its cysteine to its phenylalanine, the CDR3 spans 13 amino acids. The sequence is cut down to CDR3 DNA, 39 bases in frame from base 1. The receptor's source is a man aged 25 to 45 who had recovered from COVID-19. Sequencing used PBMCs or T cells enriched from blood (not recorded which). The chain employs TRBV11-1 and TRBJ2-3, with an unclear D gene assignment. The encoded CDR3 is CASSWSYTDTQYF. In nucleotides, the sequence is TGTGCCAGCAGTTGGAGCTACACAGATACGCAGTATTTT.